This TCR beta chain was found in a study of blood T cell repertoires in COVID-19. Produced via immunoSEQ multiplex PCR; TCRdb's table is partial and in-frame only. The sample gives approximately 150,000 clones, approximately 84% of which show up once; roughly 1.2% is in the top ten. From germline, CDR1 is SNHLY and CDR2 FYNNEI. The CDR3 length is 19 residues. V shed 5 bases and J 6 bases; nucleotides not matched to a gene: 21. The origin of this receptor is a human donor with acute COVID-19. The donor label of this sample is uncertain. The sequenced sample was PBMCs or T cells enriched from blood (not recorded which). The rearrangement joins TRBV2 to TRBJ2-3; 9 nucleotides line up with TRBD1. The CDR3 nucleotides read TGTGCCAGCAGTCCACTATGGGGGACAGGGATGGGCCAGTCGGATACGCAGTATTTT. Its translation is CASSPLWGTGMGQSDTQYF. The whole variable domain, remainder taken from reference TRBV2 and TRBJ2-3, is EPEVTQTPSHQVTQMGQEVILRCVPISNHLYFYWYRQILGQKVEFLVSFYNNEISEKSEIFDDQFSVERPDGSNFTLKIRSTKLEDSAMYFCASSPLWGTGMGQSDTQYFGPGTRLTVL.